The 21 T cell receptor beta chains below were found in one sample sequenced in a study of molecular identifiers for immune sequencing clone quantification. MiXCR, applied by TCRdb to the PCR reads, yields one record per CDR3 protein. The repertoire has 460,000 or so distinct CDR3 sequences, approximately 25% of them found once; the top ten carry around 0.78%. Sequenced sample: naive CD8+ T cells from blood, with Jurkat cell RNA spiked in. Regarding subset: FACS-sorted CD8+CD4-CCR7+CD45RA+ naive T cells. The receptors here all came from a human donor in good health. Some libraries in this study had Jurkat cell RNA spiked in.

This clonotype came up a few times. The J gene is TRBJ2-7, the V gene TRBV9, with 9 bases lining up with TRBD1. V was clipped by 3 bases and J by 2 bases; unmatched bases: 6. This CDR3 has 15 residues. Germline CDR1 and CDR2: SGDLS and YYNGEE. The CDR3: CASSAGQGFTYEQYF. DNA for the CDR3: TGTGCCAGCAGCGCGGGACAGGGTTTTACCTACGAGCAGTACTTC. Combining the CDR3 with reference TRBV9 and TRBJ2-7 gives the whole variable domain DSGVTQTPKHLITATGQRVTLRCSPRSGDLSVYWYQQSLDQGLQFLIQYYNGEERAKGNILERFSAQQFPDLHSELNLSSLELGDSALYFCASSAGQGFTYEQYFGPGTRLTVT.

The sample holds a few counts of this clonotype. It may be a read error: a sequence one base away is much more abundant. The CDR3 loop is CASSLVASVTGEPFF. The CDR3, as DNA: TGTGCCAGCAGCTTGGTAGCGTCGGTCACCGGGGAGCCGTTTTTT. This sequence joins TRBV7-9 and TRBJ2-2; weak D call: TRBD2 (5 bases). Germline assignment: CDR1 SEHNR and CDR2 FQNEAQ (reference sequence). There are 15 residues in the CDR3.

This clonotype appeared a few times. The chain links TRBV6-5 to TRBJ1-5; tentative D call: TRBD1 (6 bases). The CDR3 covers 14 residues. The V end was cut by 6 bases, the J end by 4 bases, with 13 bases between. Germline V gives CDR1 MNHEY, CDR2 SVGAGI. The CDR3 DNA reads TGTGCCAGCAGAACCGGGACACCGAATCAGCCCCAGCATTTT. Translation: CASRTGTPNQPQHF.

At least ten counts were recorded for this clonotype. The chain uses TRBV28 and TRBJ1-1, with TRBD1 matching over 8 bases. Germline CDR1 is MDHEN and CDR2 is SYDVKM. This CDR3 has 14 residues. Germline trimming cut 3 bases from V and 0 bases from J; bases unmatched to any gene: 0. Here the CDR3 DNA reads TGTGCCAGCAGTTTGGACAGGGTGAACACTGAAGCTTTCTTT. Its protein product is CASSLDRVNTEAFF. The full variable domain, its missing parts supplied by reference TRBV28 and TRBJ1-1, is DVKVTQSSRYLVKRTGEKVFLECVQDMDHENMFWYRQDPGLGLRLIYFSYDVKMKEKGDIPEGYSVSREKKERFSLILESASTNQTSMYLCASSLDRVNTEAFFGQGTRLTVV.

This rearrangement joins TRBV5-1 to TRBJ2-7; 9 bases are shared with TRBD1. J was trimmed by 6 bases and V by 0 bases; bases with no gene match: 7. The germline CDR1 and CDR2 sequences are SGHRS and YFSETQ. This CDR3 is 15 amino acids long. CDR3 sequence: CASSLVTGGGREQYF. CDR3 nucleotides: TGCGCCAGCAGCTTGGTAACAGGGGGCGGCCGCGAGCAGTACTTC.

The chain carries TRBV5-6 and TRBJ2-1, with D hard to call. With 0 bases removed from V and 9 bases from J, the gap between germline ends came to 7 bases. This CDR3 spans 12 amino acids. The germline CDR1 and CDR2 sequences are SGHDT and YYEEEE. CDR3 nucleotides: TGTGCCAGCAGCTTGGGTCCGATTGAGCAGTTCTTC. The encoded protein is CASSLGPIEQFF.

This clonotype was counted between two and nine times. The chain has TRBV14 and TRBJ1-2; TRBD1 matches at 12 bases. Germline lookup yields CDR1 SGHDN and CDR2 FVKESK. The CDR3 has 15 amino acids. V trimming: 3 bases; J trimming: 3 bases; junction bases outside the gene matches: 2. CDR3 sequence: CASSQGTGGYYGYTF. In DNA, the CDR3 is TGTGCCAGCAGCCAGGGGACAGGGGGCTACTATGGCTACACCTTC.

This sequence joins TRBV27 and TRBJ2-7, with 8 bases that match TRBD1. V lost 8 bases and J lost 3; bases outside the gene matches: 6. The CDR3 is 13 amino acids. Germline-derived CDR1 and CDR2 are MNHEY and SMNVEV (reference sequence). CDR3 protein: CASRETGGYEQYF. The CDR3 coding sequence is TGTGCCAGCCGAGAAACAGGGGGCTACGAGCAGTACTTC.

This clonotype was seen at least ten times. V usage is TRBV28 and J usage is TRBJ1-4; D gene uncertain. Germline V gene sequence: CDR1 MDHEN, CDR2 SYDVKM. The V end was cut by 5 bases, the J end by 3 bases, with 13 bases between. The CDR3 contains 15 residues. The CDR3 nucleotides read TGTGCCAGCAGTACCGCGGAACAGCCTAATGAAAAACTGTTTTTT. Translating gives CASSTAEQPNEKLFF.

This clonotype was seen at least ten times. The chain combines TRBV6-5 with TRBJ2-5; D gene ambiguous. CDR3 length: 14 residues. V lost 0 bases and J 5 bases, leaving 10 bases between the germline ends. Germline V gene data show CDR1 as MNHEY and CDR2 as SVGAGI. CDR3: CASSYSEGHETQYF. The CDR3 DNA reads TGTGCCAGCAGTTACTCTGAAGGGCACGAGACCCAGTACTTC.

This clonotype appeared many times. The genes are TRBV7-9 and TRBJ2-7, with D possibly matching TRBD1 (7 bases). V was trimmed by 1 base and J by 6 bases, leaving 16 bases between them. The germline V gene has CDR1 SEHNR and CDR2 FQNEAQ (reference sequence). This CDR3 is 15 amino acids long. Here the CDR3 reads CASSLVAGGPGEQYF. The CDR3 DNA reads TGTGCCAGCAGCTTAGTGGCAGGGGGGCCCGGCGAGCAGTACTTC. The full variable domain, in which reference TRBV7-9 and TRBJ2-7 provide the parts outside the CDR3, is DTGVSQNPRHKITKRGQNVTFRCDPISEHNRLYWYRQTLGQGPEFLTYFQNEAQLEKSRLLSDRFSAERPKGSFSTLEIQRTEQGDSAMYLCASSLVAGGPGEQYFGPGTRLTVT.

This clonotype was found a few times. This chain links TRBV18 with TRBJ1-4; 9 bases map to TRBD1. Germline values: CDR1 KGHSH, CDR2 LQKENI. The ends lost 1 base at V and 4 bases at J; junction bases unmatched: 7. The CDR3 spans 17 residues. The CDR3 spells CASSPLQQGANNEKLFF. In DNA form, the CDR3 reads TGTGCCAGCTCACCACTCCAACAGGGGGCTAATAATGAAAAACTGTTTTTT.

This clonotype was seen more than once but under ten times. The V call is TRBV20-1, the J call TRBJ1-1, with 9 positions matching TRBD1. Germline values: CDR1 DFQATT, CDR2 SNEGSKA (reference sequence). J gave up 4 bases and V 3 bases, and 6 bases lay outside the gene matches. The CDR3 totals 14 residues. In DNA form, the CDR3 reads TGCAGTGCTAGTGGACAGGGGATGGGCACTGAAGCTTTCTTT. Translation: CSASGQGMGTEAFF.

The chain uses TRBV11-2 and TRBJ1-2; unclear D gene. Germline loops: CDR1 SGHAT, CDR2 FQNNGV. V shed 4 bases and J shed 2 bases, with 11 bases lying between them. There are 14 residues in the CDR3. This chain's CDR3 is CASSSWAENYGYTF. CDR3 nucleotides: TGTGCCAGCAGCTCATGGGCGGAAAACTATGGCTACACCTTC.

This clonotype showed up just a few times. The CDR3: CATSGPTGGSYNEQFF. The CDR3 nucleotides are TGTGCCACCAGTGGCCCCACAGGGGGGTCCTACAATGAGCAGTTCTTC. The chain uses TRBV24-1 and TRBJ2-1; the match to TRBD1 covers 8 bases. Looked up from germline, CDR1 is KGHDR and CDR2 is SFDVKD. CDR3 size: 16 residues. The trim removed 5 bases at V and 1 base at J, leaving 6 bases unmatched.

This clonotype was detected only a few times. The chain uses TRBV6-6 and TRBJ2-3; D gene ambiguous. In germline, CDR1 is MNHNY, CDR2 SVGAGI (reference sequence). V lost 7 bases to trimming and J lost 1 base, with 12 bases between them. The CDR3 contains 14 residues. CDR3 nucleotide sequence: TGTGCCAGCACCGGGTTGAAGCGCACAGATACGCAGTATTTT. It is translated as CASTGLKRTDTQYF.

This clonotype has a handful of counts. The rearrangement uses TRBV5-6 and TRBJ2-3; 8 bases agree with TRBD1. Germline assignment: CDR1 SGHDT and CDR2 YYEEEE. The CDR3 has 14 amino acids. Germline trimming cut 6 bases from V and 0 bases from J; bases unmatched to any gene: 3. CDR3 region: CASTRTGSTDTQYF. The CDR3 DNA reads TGTGCCAGCACCAGGACAGGGAGCACAGATACGCAGTATTTT.

This clonotype was observed a handful of times. V usage is TRBV19 and J usage is TRBJ2-3; D not certain. Germline V gene lookup returns CDR1 LNHDA and CDR2 SQIVND (reference sequence). Trimming took off 5 bases at V and 5 bases at J, with 14 bases between the two ends. There are 14 residues in the CDR3. This CDR3 is CASSADGPLDTQYF. The CDR3, as DNA: TGTGCCAGTAGTGCAGACGGACCTTTAGATACGCAGTATTTT.

The chain couples TRBV12-3 or TRBV12-4 to TRBJ1-1; 7 bases align to TRBD1. CDR3 length: 15 residues. Trimming at V came to 5 bases and at J to 3 bases, leaving 9 bases not matched to a gene. CDR3 region: CASSPEGAMDTEAFF. The CDR3 nucleotides read TGTGCCAGCAGTCCAGAGGGGGCCATGGACACTGAAGCTTTCTTT.

As for this clonotype: The germline gene is not matched at one end of the junction; a read error may be the cause. The J gene is TRBJ1-4, the V gene TRBV12-3 or TRBV12-4, with a possible D match to TRBD1 (5 bases). This CDR3 spans 14 amino acids. The CDR3 reads CASGLEAWGEKLFF. CDR3 sequence (DNA): TGTGCCAGCGGTTTAGAAGCGTGGGGGGAAAAACTGTTTTTT.

This sequence joins TRBV12-3 or TRBV12-4 and TRBJ2-5, with 7 nucleotides matching TRBD2. The CDR3 is 16 amino acids. V shed 5 bases and J 2 bases; nucleotides not matched to a gene: 11. The CDR3 here is CASSPEGRANQETQYF. The CDR3 DNA sequence: TGTGCCAGCAGTCCCGAAGGGAGGGCAAATCAAGAGACCCAGTACTTC.